This TCR beta chain was retrieved from a study of blood T cell repertoires in COVID-19. About the research overall: In each case, the material was cDNA or gDNA derived from T cells, B-cell-depleted T cells, or PBMCs.

Recovered status in Cohort 3 required two negative PCRs, clearance, or symptom resolution. Clones were read by immunoSEQ multiplex PCR, and TCRdb kept only the in-frame ones, dropping some. The data hold about 250,000 clones, with approximately 90% observed a single time. CDR3 length: 15 amino acids. The V gene end was trimmed by 5 bases and the J gene end by 4 bases; junction bases not matched to a gene: 7. Germline V gene sequence: CDR1 KGHSH, CDR2 LQKENI. The sequencing sample was made of PBMCs or T cells enriched from blood (not recorded which). The sequence came from a man aged 35-49 years who had recovered from COVID-19. This chain joins TRBV18 and TRBJ2-7; 11 bases align to TRBD1. This CDR3 is CASSTRTGGVYEQYF. Here the CDR3 DNA reads TGTGCCAGCTCAACGCGGACAGGGGGCGTTTACGAGCAGTACTTC.